A single sample gave rise to the 11 T cell receptor beta chains below, sequenced in a study of blood T cell repertoires in COVID-19. Measured with immunoSEQ multiplex PCR; TCRdb has only the in-frame clones, and not every one. In the table there are just under 60,000 clones, around 88% of which are singletons. Specimen: peripheral blood. The receptors come from a man between 60 and 75 years old with acute or convalescent COVID-19.

This sequence joins TRBV7-3 and TRBJ2-1, with 8 bases aligning to TRBD2. J gave up 7 bases and V 3 bases, and 17 bases lay outside the gene matches. Germline CDR1 reads SGHTA; CDR2 reads FQGTGA. The CDR3 runs 18 residues. The CDR3 reads CASSLSGREAQVGNEQFF. The CDR3 DNA reads as TGTGCCAGCAGCTTGTCGGGGCGGGAGGCCCAGGTGGGTAATGAGCAGTTCTTC. The full variable domain, with the rest looked up from reference TRBV7-3 and TRBJ2-1, is GAGVSQTPSNKVTEKGKYVELRCDPISGHTALYWYRQSLGQGPEFLIYFQGTGAADDSGLPNDRFFAVRPEGSVSTLKIQRTERGDSAVYLCASSLSGREAQVGNEQFFGPGTRLTVL.

This chain joins TRBV4-1 and TRBJ1-2; TRBD1 is a possible D gene (5 bases). This CDR3 is 15 amino acids long. Germline assignment: CDR1 MGHRA and CDR2 YSYEKL. The V and J ends lost 3 bases and 3 bases respectively, with 14 bases between them. CDR3 DNA: TGCGCCAGCAGCCACGCCTCCAGGGCGGACTATGGCTACACCTTC. It codes for CASSHASRADYGYTF.

This clone was recorded a few times. The chain couples TRBV29-1 to TRBJ2-1; a weak D match, TRBD2 (5 bases). The CDR3 loop spans 14 amino acids. Deletions cut 5 bases from V and 0 bases from J, with 11 bases between. Per germline, CDR1 SQVTM and CDR2 ANQGSEA. This chain's CDR3 is CSVMDSSSYNEQFF. CDR3 coding DNA: TGCAGCGTTATGGACTCGAGCTCCTACAATGAGCAGTTCTTC.

V gene TRBV2 combines with J gene TRBJ1-2, with D tentatively TRBD1 (5 bases). The CDR3 runs to 14 residues. Per germline, CDR1 SNHLY and CDR2 FYNNEI. The V end lost 5 bases, the J end lost 1 base, and 11 bases lay between the germline ends. This chain's CDR3 is CASSRGAVNYGYTF. The CDR3 DNA follows: TGTGCCAGCAGTAGGGGCGCGGTTAACTATGGCTACACCTTC.

For the CDR3, the DNA is TGTGCCAGCAGCTTAAGGGTCCGTAGCGGTATGCCAGATACGCAGTATTTT. Translating gives CASSLRVRSGMPDTQYF. The chain joins TRBV7-9 to TRBJ2-3; D may be TRBD2 (6 bases). V was trimmed by 2 bases and J by 4 bases, leaving 19 bases between them. This CDR3 spans 17 amino acids. Per the germline V gene, CDR1 is SEHNR and CDR2 is FQNEAQ (reference sequence).

The chain has TRBV2 and TRBJ2-7; no reliable D call. The V gene lost 8 bases and the J gene lost 2 bases, with 13 bases spanning the gap. CDR1 and CDR2 from the germline V gene are SNHLY and FYNNEI. The CDR3 is 13 residues long. Here the CDR3 DNA reads TGTGCCAGCCACTCCTCCACTCCCTACGAGCAGTACTTC. This translates into CASHSSTPYEQYF.

The chain recombines TRBV19 with TRBJ2-7; perhaps TRBD2 as D (5 bases). V was pared by 3 bases and J by 6 bases, with 12 bases between. CDR1 is LNHDA, CDR2 SQIVND, per germline (reference sequence). CDR3 size: 13 residues. Here the CDR3 reads CASSMGNRGEQYF. CDR3 bases: TGTGCCAGTAGTATGGGCAATCGGGGCGAGCAGTACTTC.

The rearrangement joins TRBV28 to TRBJ2-3; 8 positions agree with TRBD1. The CDR3 is 15 residues long. V lost 6 bases, J lost 1 base, and 6 bases stayed unmatched. CDR1 is MDHEN, CDR2 SYDVKM, per germline. DNA for the CDR3: TGTGCCAGCAGGACGGGACAGGTTGGCACAGATACGCAGTATTTT. This gives the protein CASRTGQVGTDTQYF.

The V gene is TRBV3-1 (or the pseudogene TRBV3-2), the J gene TRBJ2-2; weak D call: TRBD1 (5 bases). V was pared by 2 bases and J by 0 bases, with 10 bases between. The CDR3 runs to 16 residues. Germline lookup yields CDR1 LGHDT and CDR2 YNNKEL (reference sequence). CDR3 sequence (DNA): TGTGCCAGCAGCCAAACGAGACAGACGAACACCGGGGAGCTGTTTTTT. It specifies CASSQTRQTNTGELFF.

This rearrangement joins TRBV5-1 to TRBJ2-1; TRBD1 aligns across 7 bases. The V and J ends lost 5 bases and 5 bases, in that order; junction bases with no gene match: 10. Germline loops: CDR1 SGHRS, CDR2 YFSETQ. The CDR3 runs to 15 residues. The CDR3 sequence: CASRGGGTEHNEQFF. The DNA of the CDR3 is TGCGCCAGCAGAGGGGGTGGGACAGAACACAATGAGCAGTTCTTC.

V usage is TRBV2 and J usage is TRBJ2-2; 8 bases fit TRBD2. Germline V gives CDR1 SNHLY, CDR2 FYNNEI. With V trimmed by 4 bases and J by 5 bases, 3 bases remained unmatched. This CDR3 contains 14 residues. The CDR3 DNA reads TGTGCCAGCAGTGTACGGGAGGGAACCGGGGAGCTGTTTTTT. Residues: CASSVREGTGELFF.